Listed here is a single TCR beta chain. Antigen specificity is unknown. Repertoires were generated with immunoSEQ multiplex PCR, while TCRdb's copy carries only in-frame clones and drops some. Found here are some 60,000 clones, over 75% of them singletons; the top ten hold roughly 15%. This sample is part of a study of radiotherapy plus CTLA-4 blockade in lung cancer. Chemo-refractory metastatic non-small-cell lung cancer patients were treated with focal radiation plus CTLA-4 blockade with ipilimumab. V lost 3 bases, J lost 0 bases, and 7 bases stayed unmatched. The CDR3 loop spans 16 amino acids. The V gene's germline CDR1 is LNHDA and CDR2 SQIVND (reference sequence). Study results and limitations: Following radiotherapy plus ipilimumab, tumor-derived TCR clones expanded in the blood. Together with interferon-beta, which increased in serum after radiation, early dynamic changes in blood T cell clones were reportedly the best predictors of response.

The rearrangement uses TRBV19 and TRBJ1-2, with 7 bases matching TRBD1. The receptor's source is a human donor with non-small cell lung cancer who had a complete response to radiotherapy plus ipilimumab. The material sequenced was peripheral blood, taken from a patient treated with radiotherapy plus ipilimumab. In DNA form, the CDR3 reads TGTGCCAGTAGTATGTTACAGGGGACAGCTAACTATGGCTACACCTTC. This codes for CASSMLQGTANYGYTF.